This T cell receptor (beta chain) was sequenced during a study of blood T cells in healthy people across ages. Study results and limitations: Researchers report that TCR beta diversity correlated strongly with naive T cell percentage. Diversity was higher, and naive CD4+ cells more numerous, in long-lived donors than in aged donors.

A sample-barcoded 5' primer and a J-beta primer mix were used in a second PCR of about 7 to 11 cycles. TCRdb passed the 5' RACE reads through MiXCR, listing each CDR3 protein once. The sample carries 1.5 million to 2 million distinct CDR3 sequences, about 39% recorded once. About this clonotype itself: Its antigen is not identified.

The source of this sequence is a human donor in good health. The material sequenced was blood.

In DNA, the CDR3 is TGCAGCGTTACCAGGATAAGTTTTGACGAGCAGTACTTC. It is translated as CSVTRISFDEQYF. V gene TRBV29-1 combines with J gene TRBJ2-7, with unresolved D. The CDR3 contains 13 residues. V lost 5 bases, J lost 5 bases, and 16 bases lay in between. Germline CDR1 SQVTM, CDR2 ANQGSEA.